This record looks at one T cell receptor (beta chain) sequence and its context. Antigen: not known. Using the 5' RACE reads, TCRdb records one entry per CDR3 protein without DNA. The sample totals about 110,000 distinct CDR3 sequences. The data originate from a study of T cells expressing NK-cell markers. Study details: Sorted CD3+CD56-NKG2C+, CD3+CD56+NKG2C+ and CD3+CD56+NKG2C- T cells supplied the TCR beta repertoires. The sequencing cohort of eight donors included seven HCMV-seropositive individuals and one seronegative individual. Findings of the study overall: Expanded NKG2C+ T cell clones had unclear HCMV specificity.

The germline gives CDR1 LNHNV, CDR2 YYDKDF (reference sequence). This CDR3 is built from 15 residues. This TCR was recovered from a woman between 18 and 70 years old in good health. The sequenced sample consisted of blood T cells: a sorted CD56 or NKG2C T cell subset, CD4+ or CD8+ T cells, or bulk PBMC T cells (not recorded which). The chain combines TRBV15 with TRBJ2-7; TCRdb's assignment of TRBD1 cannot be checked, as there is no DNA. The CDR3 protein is CATSSGQGVFYEQYF.